These 12 T cell receptor beta chains were sequenced from one sample in a study of Graves' ophthalmopathy and Graves' hyperthyroidism. Amplifying from RNA transcripts, the study obtained TCR beta CDR3 regions. The first-round RT-PCR employed HTBI primers together with the Qiagen OneStep RT-PCR kit. A multiplex PCR was then performed as the second round. One entry per CDR3 protein, called by TCRdb with MiXCR from the multiplex PCR reads. This sample has about 400,000 distinct CDR3 sequences, with roughly 20% found just once. Sequences were obtained from peripheral blood. These receptors all stem from a woman younger than 35 with stable Graves' hyperthyroidism.

The rearrangement joins TRBV12-3 or TRBV12-4 to TRBJ1-6; TRBD1 is a possible D gene (5 bases). The CDR3 consists of 14 residues. The ends were cut back, 2 bases at V and 6 bases at J, with 8 bases in the middle. This chain's CDR3 is CASSLPTVNSPLHF. The DNA of the CDR3 is TGTGCCAGCAGTTTACCGACAGTTAATTCACCCCTCCACTTT.

Ten or more counts support this clonotype. The rearrangement uses TRBV12-3 or TRBV12-4 and TRBJ1-1; unclear D gene. This CDR3 has 14 amino acids. Trimming left V 3 bases short and J 1 base short, with 9 bases between. The CDR3 is CASSFIGQNTEAFF. The CDR3 DNA reads TGTGCCAGCAGTTTTATCGGGCAGAACACTGAAGCTTTCTTT.

This clonotype was seen repeatedly, ten times or more. This sequence joins TRBV20-1 and TRBJ2-5, with 7 bases lining up with TRBD2. After removal of 6 bases from V and 5 bases from J, the junction contained 15 bases not matched to a gene. Germline V gene data show CDR1 as DFQATT and CDR2 as SNEGSKA (reference sequence). This CDR3 is built from 15 residues. The CDR3 nucleotides are TGCAGTGCCGGGGTGACCGGGAGGCCCGGGGAGACCCAGTACTTC. Translated: CSAGVTGRPGETQYF.

This clonotype was seen ten or more times. The chain links TRBV5-1 to TRBJ1-5; D gene uncertain. The length of the CDR3 is 13 residues. With 7 bases removed from V and 1 base from J, the gap between germline ends came to 9 bases. Germline assignment: CDR1 SGHRS and CDR2 YFSETQ. The CDR3 loop is CASQLDSNQPQHF. Here the CDR3 DNA reads TGCGCCAGCCAGCTTGACAGCAATCAGCCCCAGCATTTT. Full variable domain (outside the CDR3, taken from reference TRBV5-1 and TRBJ1-5): KAGVTQTPRYLIKTRGQQVTLSCSPISGHRSVSWYQQTPGQGLQFLFEYFSETQRNKGNFPGRFSGRQFSNSRSEMNVSTLELGDSALYLCASQLDSNQPQHFGDGTRLSIL.

This clonotype was found many times. V is TRBV7-2 and J is TRBJ1-1, with D possibly TRBD1 on 5 matching bases. CDR1 and CDR2 from the germline V gene are SGHTA and FQGNSA. CDR3 length: 14 residues. Trimming took 5 bases from V and 8 from J, leaving 18 bases between them. The CDR3 DNA sequence: TGTGCCAGCAGCCCCCGGCGAGGGGCAGGGGAAGCTTTCTTT. Translating gives CASSPRRGAGEAFF.

In its sample, this clonotype was seen many times. The chain uses TRBV5-1 and TRBJ2-7; 9 nucleotides agree with TRBD2. The CDR3 has 14 residues. Germline CDR1 SGHRS, CDR2 YFSETQ. Germline trimming cut 6 bases from V and 5 bases from J; bases unmatched to any gene: 9. The CDR3 sequence is CASTVTSGSDEQYF. CDR3 nucleotides: TGCGCCAGCACCGTGACTAGCGGTTCGGACGAGCAGTACTTC.

The sample holds many counts of this clonotype. J is TRBJ1-5 and V is TRBV12-3 or TRBV12-4; no definite D call. The germline V and J ends were trimmed by 6 bases and 4 bases, with 13 bases remaining between them. This CDR3 has 14 residues. CDR3 in DNA: TGTGCCAGCAGCCCCCCTAGATGGAATCAGCCCCAGCATTTT. It is translated as CASSPPRWNQPQHF.

In its sample, this clonotype was seen many times. V gene TRBV6-5 combines with J gene TRBJ1-2; no clear D gene. The CDR3 loop spans 12 amino acids. V was trimmed by 0 bases and J by 8 bases, leaving 7 bases between them. CDR1 MNHEY and CDR2 SVGAGI come from the germline V gene. CDR3 DNA: TGTGCCAGCAGTTACTCGGATGGAGGCTACACCTTC. It yields the protein CASSYSDGGYTF.

In this sample, this clonotype turned up many times. The chain carries TRBV6-1 and TRBJ2-1; 9 bases agree with TRBD2. Per germline, CDR1 MNHNS and CDR2 SASEGT. This CDR3 is built from 16 residues. V lost 6 bases to trimming and J lost 0 bases; unmatched junction nucleotides: 6. The CDR3 bases are TGTGCCAGCAGGGGACTAGCCGGAAGCTCCTACAATGAGCAGTTCTTC. Translated: CASRGLAGSSYNEQFF.

Only a few counts were recorded for this clonotype. V and J are TRBV12-3 or TRBV12-4 and TRBJ1-2; D is ambiguous. The CDR3 runs to 13 residues. V was shortened by 5 bases and J by 3 bases, with 10 bases between the two germline ends. The CDR3 nucleotides read TGTGCCAGCAGTCCCCAAGTGGACTATGGCTACACCTTC. Translation: CASSPQVDYGYTF.

This clonotype was counted ten times or more. This chain links TRBV5-1 with TRBJ2-7; D is perhaps TRBD1 (7 bases). Trimming took 0 bases from V and 2 from J, leaving 12 bases between them. This CDR3 is built from 15 residues. From germline, CDR1 is SGHRS and CDR2 YFSETQ. The CDR3 loop is CASSLGQGGPYEQYF. The CDR3 bases are TGCGCCAGCAGCTTGGGACAGGGAGGACCCTACGAGCAGTACTTC.

The CDR3 region has the DNA TGTGCCAGCACCCAATGGGGGGGTGAACAGCCCCAGCATTTT. Translating it yields CASTQWGGEQPQHF. This rearrangement joins TRBV12-3 or TRBV12-4 to TRBJ1-5; D may be TRBD1 (5 bases). V was clipped by 7 bases and J by 7 bases, with 17 bases between them. The CDR3 is made up of 14 amino acids.